This T cell receptor beta chain was obtained from a study of long-term antiretroviral therapy in people with HIV. General study findings and limits: Clonotypes expanded prior to ART showed repertoire dominance at all sampled time points. Narrower CDR3 length ranges marked HIV repertoires relative to controls.

They ran version v3.0 of the immunoSEQ assay at survey level. Sequencing aimed to cover about 40,000-55,000 T-cell genomes per sample. Profiled with immunoSEQ multiplex PCR; TCRdb holds only in-frame clones, not every one. The table records about 14,000 clones, about 77% of them present only once. Cryopreserved PBMC numbered roughly 1-10 million per sample before DNA extraction. This clone turned up a few times. Its antigen is not known. The sequencing here drew on unsorted PBMCs, taken 3.1 years after starting antiretroviral therapy. This clonotype was obtained from a man aged 40-49 years with HIV.

The CDR3 DNA reads as TGTGCCAGTAGTATAAGAGGGGAACGTCAGCCCCAGCATTTT. Translated: CASSIRGERQPQHF. The gene calls are TRBV19 and TRBJ1-5, with D possibly TRBD1 on 5 matching bases. The CDR3 spans 14 residues. V was clipped by 2 bases and J by 6 bases, with 11 bases between them. CDR1 LNHDA and CDR2 SQIVND come from the germline V gene (reference sequence).